The 13 T cell receptor beta chains below all came from one sample that was sequenced in a study of cytomegalovirus exposure and HLA in healthy donors. A multiplex PCR was run with 60 Vbeta primers and 13 Jbeta primers. Generated by immunoSEQ multiplex PCR, the TCRdb table keeps only in-frame clones and is missing some. The sample consists of about 150,000 clones, roughly 80% of them appearing once. Sequencing was done on a sample of PBMCs. These receptors were collected from a male donor in good health and CMV-seronegative.

The chain employs TRBV5-8 and TRBJ2-3, with TRBD2 matching over 8 bases. Germline lookup yields CDR1 SGHTS and CDR2 YDEGEE. Trimming cost V 0 bases and J 1 base; bases outside gene matches: 4. This CDR3 spans 16 amino acids. Here the CDR3 reads CASSLAGGIGTDTQYF. As DNA, the CDR3 is TGTGCCAGCAGCTTGGCGGGAGGGATCGGCACAGATACGCAGTATTTT.

The chain links TRBV27 to TRBJ2-1; D is perhaps TRBD2 (6 bases). CDR1 and CDR2 (germline): MNHEY, SMNVEV (reference sequence). V was clipped by 4 bases and J by 7 bases, with 17 bases between them. The CDR3 spans 15 residues. CDR3 amino acids: CASSSGRGGWNEQFF. The CDR3 DNA follows: TGTGCCAGCAGTTCCGGACGGGGAGGTTGGAATGAGCAGTTCTTC.

V gene TRBV4-1 combines with J gene TRBJ2-1; 8 bases match TRBD1. This CDR3 has 15 residues. The junction had 7 bases not matched to a gene; V was cut back by 3 bases and J by 6 bases. CDR1 and CDR2 from the germline V gene are MGHRA and YSYEKL. Here the CDR3 reads CASSQGTGDLNEQFF. In nucleotides, the CDR3 is TGCGCCAGCAGCCAGGGGACAGGCGACCTCAATGAGCAGTTCTTC.

This rearrangement joins TRBV6-6 to TRBJ2-5; 8 positions match TRBD1. V trimming: 0 bases; J trimming: 1 base; junction bases outside the gene matches: 4. The CDR3 covers 16 residues. CDR1 is MNHNY and CDR2 is SVGAGI in the germline V gene (reference sequence). CDR3 amino acids: CASSYSTGAGQETQYF. DNA of the CDR3: TGTGCCAGCAGTTACTCGACAGGGGCGGGCCAAGAGACCCAGTACTTC.

V is TRBV4-3 and J is TRBJ1-4; D is possibly TRBD1 (5 bases). Germline lookup yields CDR1 LGHNA and CDR2 YSLEER. V lost 0 bases, J lost 6 bases, and 11 bases lay in between. The CDR3 has 15 amino acids. For the CDR3, the DNA is TGCGCCAGCAGCCAAGACTGGGGGGAGGATGAAAAACTGTTTTTT. It is translated as CASSQDWGEDEKLFF.

The gene calls are TRBV28 and TRBJ1-3; tentative D call: TRBD1 (5 bases). Trimming took 2 bases from V and 0 from J, leaving 11 bases between them. CDR3 length: 16 amino acids. Germline V gene lookup returns CDR1 MDHEN and CDR2 SYDVKM. Here the CDR3 DNA reads TGTGCCAGCAGTTTAGGCAGGGTCATCTCTGGAAACACCATATATTTT. This encodes CASSLGRVISGNTIYF.

This clone came up a few times. This rearrangement joins TRBV10-3 to TRBJ1-4, with TRBD1 identical over 9 bases. Losses at the gene ends were 10 bases for V and 2 bases for J; bases not matched to a gene: 2. The CDR3 covers 13 residues. Germline V lookup: CDR1 ENHRY, CDR2 SYGVKD. The CDR3 bases are TGTGCCACCGGACAGGGGACTAATGAAAAACTGTTTTTT. This translates into CATGQGTNEKLFF.

To note about this clone: In the same sample, other DNA sequences code for this CDR3. The rearrangement joins TRBV5-4 to TRBJ2-5, with 8 bases matching TRBD1. Trimming removed 2 bases from V and 4 bases from J; junction bases left unmatched: 1. Germline CDR1 and CDR2: SGHNT and YYREEE (reference sequence). This CDR3 is built from 13 residues. The CDR3 is CASSLDRGETQYF. The CDR3 nucleotides read TGTGCCAGCAGCTTAGACAGGGGAGAGACCCAGTACTTC.

J is TRBJ1-1 and V is TRBV7-3, with D unclear. Germline assignment: CDR1 SGHTA and CDR2 FQGTGA. The CDR3 is 12 amino acids. The V gene lost 5 bases and the J gene lost 4 bases, with 8 bases spanning the gap. CDR3 sequence: CASSQAGTEAFF. The DNA of the CDR3 is TGTGCCAGCAGCCAGGCGGGCACTGAAGCTTTCTTT. Full variable domain (missing parts from reference TRBV7-3 and TRBJ1-1): GAGVSQTPSNKVTEKGKYVELRCDPISGHTALYWYRQSLGQGPEFLIYFQGTGAADDSGLPNDRFFAVRPEGSVSTLKIQRTERGDSAVYLCASSQAGTEAFFGQGTRLTVV.

The chain uses TRBV7-3 and TRBJ1-5, with D perhaps matching TRBD1 (6 bases). Germline V CDR1 and CDR2: SGHTA, FQGTGA. The CDR3 is 15 amino acids. Trimming took off 2 bases at V and 2 bases at J, with 10 bases between the two ends. The DNA of the CDR3 is TGTGCCAGCAGCTTACAAGGGGGGGGCAATCAGCCCCAGCATTTT. As protein: CASSLQGGGNQPQHF.

To note about this clone: At one of its ends the junction is not consistent with the germline gene, which may arise from a read error. The V call is TRBV5-6, the J call TRBJ1-3, with a possible D match to TRBD1 (5 bases). The CDR3 has 14 amino acids. Germline loops: CDR1 SGHDT, CDR2 YYEEEE. Here the CDR3 DNA reads TGTGCCAGCGGCTTCGGGGGCTCTGGAAACACCATATATTTT. Translating gives CASGFGGSGNTIYF.

In the case of this clone: The sample holds other DNA sequences that translate to the same CDR3. The chain couples TRBV6-5 to TRBJ2-5; a possible D gene is TRBD2 (7 bases). With 0 bases removed from V and 3 bases from J, the gap between germline ends came to 11 bases. CDR1 and CDR2 from the germline V gene are MNHEY and SVGAGI. This CDR3 is 15 amino acids long. CDR3 amino acids: CASSYSRGGEETQYF. CDR3 coding DNA: TGTGCCAGCAGTTACTCCCGAGGGGGGGAAGAGACCCAGTACTTC.

The chain couples TRBV9 to TRBJ2-2; D ambiguous. Germline-derived CDR1 and CDR2 are SGDLS and YYNGEE. With 1 base removed from V and 6 bases from J, the gap between germline ends came to 4 bases. The CDR3 has 12 amino acids. As DNA, the CDR3 is TGTGCCAGCAGCGTATCTTCCGGGGAGCTGTTTTTT. Translated: CASSVSSGELFF.